What follows are 31 T cell receptor beta chains derived from one specimen sequenced in a study of blood T cell repertoires in COVID-19. The table came from immunoSEQ multiplex PCR; TCRdb's copy has only in-frame clones and leaves some out. Seen here are fewer than 350,000 clones, 75% to 90% observed once, and the top ten hold 1.5% to 2%. Sequencing was done on a sample of PBMCs or T cells enriched from blood (not recorded which). The receptor source for this set is a woman in her twenties or thirties who had been exposed to COVID-19.

The CDR3 protein is CAIQGGVNEAFF. DNA of the CDR3: TGTGCCATACAGGGGGGTGTCAATGAAGCTTTCTTT. V gene TRBV28 combines with J gene TRBJ1-1; TRBD1 matches 8 bases. Germline CDR1 and CDR2: MDHEN and SYDVKM. V shed 10 bases, J shed 7 bases, and the junction held 8 bases outside the gene matches. The CDR3 totals 12 residues.

V and J are TRBV27 and TRBJ2-2; 9 nucleotides line up with TRBD1. CDR1 is MNHEY, CDR2 SMNVEV, per germline (reference sequence). Losses at the gene ends were 7 bases for V and 1 base for J; bases not matched to a gene: 10. The CDR3 runs 17 residues. In DNA, the CDR3 is TGTGCCAGCAACCGATTCCCGGGACAGGGGAACACCGGGGAGCTGTTTTTT. Translation gives CASNRFPGQGNTGELFF.

This clone was recorded once. This chain uses TRBV7-2 with TRBJ2-4; 8 bases are a match to TRBD1. This CDR3 contains 14 residues. J gave up 6 bases and V 6 bases, and 7 bases lay outside the gene matches. Germline CDR1 is SGHTA and CDR2 is FQGNSA. DNA for the CDR3: TGTGCCAGCAGTAAGGACAGGGATGGAAACATTCAGTACTTC. The encoded protein is CASSKDRDGNIQYF.

The chain is built from TRBV7-2 and TRBJ2-3, with TRBD2 matching over 12 bases. Germline assignment: CDR1 SGHTA and CDR2 FQGNSA. Losses at the gene ends were 3 bases for V and 3 bases for J; bases not matched to a gene: 4. This CDR3 has 16 amino acids. In DNA form, the CDR3 reads TGTGCCAGCAGCTTTGCTAGCGGGGGGGGTACAGATACGCAGTATTTT. Amino acids: CASSFASGGGTDTQYF.

This rearrangement joins TRBV14 to TRBJ1-1; 9 bases fit TRBD1. The CDR3 is made up of 16 amino acids. Germline CDR1 reads SGHDN; CDR2 reads FVKESK. V was clipped by 0 bases and J by 4 bases; unmatched bases: 6. Here the CDR3 reads CASSQENRGLLTEAFF. DNA of the CDR3: TGTGCCAGCAGCCAAGAAAACAGGGGGCTTCTCACTGAAGCTTTCTTT.

This chain joins TRBV28 and TRBJ1-2; a possible D gene is TRBD1 (6 bases). V was cut by 5 bases and J by 4 bases, with 23 bases left in between. This CDR3 is built from 17 residues. Germline CDR1 MDHEN, CDR2 SYDVKM. CDR3 region: CASSPYRVGMTFYGYTF. CDR3 in DNA: TGTGCCAGCAGTCCGTACAGGGTAGGCATGACTTTCTATGGCTACACCTTC.

The V call is TRBV30, the J call TRBJ1-5; no reliable D call. CDR3 length: 14 residues. From germline, CDR1 is GTSNPN and CDR2 SVGIG (reference sequence). Trimming shortened V by 3 bases and J by 0 bases, and 9 bases separated the two germline ends. The CDR3 spells CAWSRFSSNQPQHF. Here the CDR3 DNA reads TGTGCCTGGAGCCGGTTTTCTAGCAATCAGCCCCAGCATTTT.

This clone showed up just once. The V gene is TRBV7-9, the J gene TRBJ2-7; TRBD1 matches at 7 bases. V lost 7 bases, J lost 0 bases, and 6 bases stayed unmatched. The CDR3 sequence is 14 residues long. Germline CDR1 is SEHNR and CDR2 is FQNEAQ (reference sequence). The CDR3 sequence: CASNLGTVSYEQYF. CDR3 DNA: TGTGCCAGCAACCTTGGGACAGTCTCCTACGAGCAGTACTTC.

CDR3 coding DNA: TGTGCCAGCAGTTCAAGGGGGTGGACTCGGTATGGCTACACCTTC. This sequence encodes CASSSRGWTRYGYTF. The rearrangement uses TRBV6-6 and TRBJ1-2; possible D gene TRBD1, 6 bases. V lost 4 bases and J lost 5, with 17 bases in between. Germline CDR1 reads MNHNY; CDR2 reads SVGAGI (reference sequence). The CDR3 runs 15 residues.

CDR3 loop: CASSARQGDSPLHF. The CDR3 bases are TGTGCCAGCAGCGCCCGACAGGGGGATTCACCCCTCCACTTT. The chain links TRBV9 to TRBJ1-6, with 9 bases aligning to TRBD1. CDR3 length: 14 amino acids. With 3 bases clipped from V and 8 bases from J, the junction kept 3 bases outside the gene matches. The V gene's germline CDR1 is SGDLS and CDR2 YYNGEE.

The V call is TRBV7-6, the J call TRBJ1-1, with unresolved D. From germline, CDR1 is SGHVS and CDR2 FNYEAQ. This CDR3 is built from 20 residues. Trimming shortened V by 1 base and J by 0 bases, and 24 bases separated the two germline ends. The CDR3 coding sequence is TGTGCCAGCAGCTTAGACATTGGTTCCGGAGAGGGTCAAGTGAACACTGAAGCTTTCTTT. Encoded protein: CASSLDIGSGEGQVNTEAFF.

The rearrangement joins TRBV25-1 to TRBJ1-1; tentatively, D is TRBD1 (5 bases). There are 13 residues in the CDR3. V lost 4 bases and J lost 11, with 17 bases in between. Germline V lookup: CDR1 MGHDK, CDR2 SYGVNS. DNA for the CDR3: TGTGCCAGCAGTGGACAGACAGTAGGAGCGGCTTTCTTT. Residues: CASSGQTVGAAFF.

The CDR3 loop reads CASADSRNSPLHF. In DNA form, the CDR3 reads TGTGCCAGCGCGGACAGCCGGAATTCACCCCTCCACTTT. The rearrangement links TRBV2 to TRBJ1-6, with D possibly matching TRBD1 (6 bases). Germline assignment: CDR1 SNHLY and CDR2 FYNNEI. The CDR3 extends over 13 amino acids. V lost 8 bases and J 7 bases, leaving 12 bases between the germline ends. The full variable domain, with the rest looked up from reference TRBV2 and TRBJ1-6, is EPEVTQTPSHQVTQMGQEVILRCVPISNHLYFYWYRQILGQKVEFLVSFYNNEISEKSEIFDDQFSVERPDGSNFTLKIRSTKLEDSAMYFCASADSRNSPLHFGNGTRLTVT.

The chain combines TRBV7-2 with TRBJ2-3; D unclear. Germline CDR1 and CDR2: SGHTA and FQGNSA. V was cut by 2 bases and J by 2 bases, with 8 bases left in between. This CDR3 region has 14 residues. The CDR3 loop reads CASSLSTSTDTQYF. The CDR3 nucleotides are TGTGCCAGCAGCTTATCTACTTCCACAGATACGCAGTATTTT.

The gene calls are TRBV5-6 and TRBJ1-4; 7 nucleotides align to TRBD1. J gave up 2 bases and V 1 base, and 5 bases lay outside the gene matches. Germline CDR1 is SGHDT and CDR2 is YYEEEE. The CDR3 contains 16 residues. CDR3: CASSLLGGLTNEKLFF. In DNA, the CDR3 is TGTGCCAGCAGCTTGTTAGGGGGCCTTACTAATGAAAAACTGTTTTTT.

The chain recombines TRBV2 with TRBJ1-6; no clear D gene. The V end lost 2 bases, the J end lost 7 bases, and 9 bases lay between the germline ends. The length of the CDR3 is 14 residues. Germline-derived CDR1 and CDR2 are SNHLY and FYNNEI. CDR3 DNA: TGTGCCAGCAGTGAACGAGGAGGGAATTCACCCCTCCACTTT. This encodes CASSERGGNSPLHF.

The V call is TRBV28, the J call TRBJ1-2, with D possibly being TRBD1 (5 bases). Per the germline V gene, CDR1 is MDHEN and CDR2 is SYDVKM. This CDR3 region has 14 residues. V shed 3 bases and J shed 5 bases, with 13 bases lying between them. CDR3 region: CASSLPGVEYGYTF. CDR3 sequence (DNA): TGTGCCAGCAGTTTGCCGGGGGTCGAGTATGGCTACACCTTC.

The rearrangement links TRBV27 to TRBJ2-2, with D tentatively TRBD1 (5 bases). Germline CDR1 and CDR2: MNHEY and SMNVEV (reference sequence). The CDR3 runs to 14 residues. The V gene lost 3 bases and the J gene lost 5 bases, with 10 bases spanning the gap. CDR3 amino acids: CASSFGHRTGELFF. For the CDR3, the DNA is TGTGCCAGCAGTTTCGGACATCGGACCGGGGAGCTGTTTTTT.

Only one count was recorded for this clone. This CDR3 reads CASGLGLAGEDEQFF. The CDR3 DNA follows: TGTGCTAGTGGTTTGGGACTAGCGGGAGAAGATGAGCAGTTCTTC. The chain recombines TRBV12-5 with TRBJ2-1, with 12 bases identical to TRBD2. The CDR3 contains 15 residues. The germline CDR1 and CDR2 sequences are LGHNT and FRNRAP. Germline trimming cut 1 base from V and 8 bases from J; bases unmatched to any gene: 3.

The chain joins TRBV7-9 to TRBJ1-4; TRBD1 might be the D (5 bases). Germline V gives CDR1 SEHNR, CDR2 FQNEAQ (reference sequence). This CDR3 has 12 amino acids. V was trimmed by 4 bases and J by 7 bases, leaving 7 bases between them. The CDR3 bases are TGTGCCAGCAGCTCTCAGGGTGAAAAACTGTTTTTT. Protein sequence: CASSSQGEKLFF.

The chain couples TRBV19 to TRBJ2-7, with 9 bases aligning to TRBD1. This CDR3 has 15 amino acids. CDR1 is LNHDA and CDR2 is SQIVND in the germline V gene (reference sequence). The J segment lost 5 bases and the V segment lost 6 bases, leaving 11 bases of the junction unmatched. CDR3 protein: CASSLLGDRVDEQYF. Written as DNA, the CDR3 is TGTGCCAGTAGCCTGCTAGGGGACAGGGTTGACGAGCAGTACTTC.

This clone has just one count. This sequence joins TRBV6-5 and TRBJ2-7; no firm D call. The CDR3 covers 13 residues. V was cut by 5 bases and J by 3 bases, with 11 bases left in between. The germline CDR1 and CDR2 sequences are MNHEY and SVGAGI. The CDR3 reads CASSRSIGYEQYF. CDR3 DNA sequence: TGTGCCAGCAGTAGAAGTATCGGCTACGAGCAGTACTTC.

The DNA of the CDR3 is TGTGCCAGCAGCGTAAAAGGACAGGCAGAAGCTTTCTTT. Translated, it gives CASSVKGQAEAFF. This chain connects TRBV9 to TRBJ1-1; the match to TRBD1 covers 7 bases. The CDR3 totals 13 residues. Germline loops: CDR1 SGDLS, CDR2 YYNGEE. V shed 1 base and J 8 bases; nucleotides not matched to a gene: 5.

The chain links TRBV11-2 to TRBJ2-1, with D hard to call. The germline V gene encodes CDR1 SGHAT and CDR2 FQNNGV. V was cut by 4 bases and J by 9 bases, with 13 bases left in between. This CDR3 region has 13 residues. The CDR3 sequence: CASSSELGGEQFF. The CDR3 DNA follows: TGTGCCAGCAGCTCCGAGCTAGGCGGTGAGCAGTTCTTC.

The genes are TRBV9 and TRBJ1-3; D is possibly TRBD1 (5 bases). Germline loops: CDR1 SGDLS, CDR2 YYNGEE. The length of the CDR3 is 14 residues. Trimming took off 3 bases at V and 0 bases at J, with 7 bases between the two ends. The CDR3 is CASSGDFSGNTIYF. For the CDR3, the DNA is TGTGCCAGCAGCGGGGACTTCTCTGGAAACACCATATATTTT.

This chain uses TRBV27 with TRBJ2-5; 10 bases are a match to TRBD1. The CDR3 length is 15 residues. With 0 bases clipped from V and 4 bases from J, the junction kept 2 bases outside the gene matches. Per the germline V gene, CDR1 is MNHEY and CDR2 is SMNVEV (reference sequence). DNA of the CDR3: TGTGCCAGCAGTTTATCGACAGGGGGCCGAGAGACCCAGTACTTC. It codes for CASSLSTGGRETQYF.

The CDR3 nucleotides read TGTGCCAGTTTCGGGAGACAGGCTTTCTTT. Protein product: CASFGRQAFF. The V and J genes are TRBV19 and TRBJ1-1; possibly TRBD1 for D (5 bases). V was trimmed by 8 bases and J by 11 bases, leaving 12 bases between them. The germline gives CDR1 LNHDA, CDR2 SQIVND (reference sequence). This CDR3 region has 10 residues. Variable domain in full (rest from reference TRBV19 and TRBJ1-1): DGGITQSPKYLFRKEGQNVTLSCEQNLNHDAMYWYRQDPGQGLRLIYYSQIVNDFQKGDIAEGYSVSREKKESFPLTVTSAQKNPTAFYLCASFGRQAFFGQGTRLTVV.

V and J are TRBV28 and TRBJ2-5, with 9 nucleotides matching TRBD1. CDR1 and CDR2 from the germline V gene are MDHEN and SYDVKM. V was clipped by 4 bases and J by 4 bases; unmatched bases: 1. The CDR3 loop spans 13 amino acids. Here the CDR3 DNA reads TGTGCCAGCAGTTGGGACAGGGTAGAGACCCAGTACTTC. Encoded protein: CASSWDRVETQYF.

This chain joins TRBV7-3 and TRBJ1-5, with TRBD1 as a possible D gene (6 bases). From germline, CDR1 is SGHTA and CDR2 FQGTGA. This CDR3 has 13 amino acids. Trimming took 6 bases from V and 7 from J, leaving 13 bases between them. The CDR3 sequence is CASRFWGGQPQHF. CDR3 nucleotides: TGTGCCAGCAGGTTTTGGGGGGGCCAGCCCCAGCATTTT. The entire variable domain, with the rest obtained from reference TRBV7-3 and TRBJ1-5, is as follows: GAGVSQTPSNKVTEKGKYVELRCDPISGHTALYWYRQSLGQGPEFLIYFQGTGAADDSGLPNDRFFAVRPEGSVSTLKIQRTERGDSAVYLCASRFWGGQPQHFGDGTRLSIL.

V is TRBV3-1 (or the pseudogene TRBV3-2) and J is TRBJ1-1; D is possibly TRBD1 (5 bases). The CDR3 is 12 amino acids. Trimming shortened V by 3 bases and J by 7 bases, and 9 bases separated the two germline ends. The germline CDR1 and CDR2 sequences are LGHDT and YNNKEL (reference sequence). The CDR3 nucleotides read TGTGCCAGCAGCCATGGGGCGAGTGAAGCTTTCTTT. Translated: CASSHGASEAFF.

This clone showed up just once. The sample has other DNA sequences that encode this CDR3 too. The chain joins TRBV2 to TRBJ2-1; tentative D call: TRBD2 (7 bases). The CDR3 extends over 15 amino acids. V was cut by 6 bases and J by 1 base, with 13 bases left in between. CDR1 is SNHLY and CDR2 is FYNNEI in the germline V gene. The CDR3 reads CASRGGRASYNEQFF. DNA for the CDR3: TGTGCCAGCAGGGGGGGGCGGGCATCCTACAATGAGCAGTTCTTC.